This T cell receptor beta chain originates from a study of Ad26.COV2.S vaccination and SARS-CoV-2 variants. Study findings and constraints: Assessments of TCR breadth and depth may have underestimated the total T cell responses.

In germline, CDR1 is SGHVS, CDR2 FNYEAQ. The V end lost 1 base, the J end lost 4 bases, and 14 bases lay between the germline ends. This CDR3 has 16 residues. To note about this clone: The antigen remains unidentified.

Profiling relied on immunoSEQ multiplex PCR, and the TCRdb table lists in-frame clones only, not all of them. The table records over 110,000 clones, roughly 85% of them present only once. Material: peripheral blood, obtained after recovery from COVID-19. This clonotype was obtained from a human donor who had recovered from COVID-19. The chain links TRBV7-6 to TRBJ1-3, with D maybe TRBD1 (5 bases). The CDR3 coding sequence is TGTGCCAGCAGCTTAGGTTTGGCAGGGAAAGGAAACACCATATATTTT. Amino acid sequence: CASSLGLAGKGNTIYF.